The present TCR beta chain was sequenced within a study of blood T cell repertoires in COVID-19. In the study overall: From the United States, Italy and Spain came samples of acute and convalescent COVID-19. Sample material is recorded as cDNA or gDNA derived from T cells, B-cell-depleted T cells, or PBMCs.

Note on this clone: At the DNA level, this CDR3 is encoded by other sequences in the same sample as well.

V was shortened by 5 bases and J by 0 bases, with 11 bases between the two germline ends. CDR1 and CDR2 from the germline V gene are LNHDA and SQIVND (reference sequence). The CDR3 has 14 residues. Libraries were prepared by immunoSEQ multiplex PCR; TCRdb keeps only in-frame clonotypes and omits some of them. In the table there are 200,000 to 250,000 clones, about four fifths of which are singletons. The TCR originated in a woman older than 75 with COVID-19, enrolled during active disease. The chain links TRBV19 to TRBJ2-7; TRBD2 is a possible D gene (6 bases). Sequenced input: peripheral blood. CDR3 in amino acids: CASSSGVISYEQYF. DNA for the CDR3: TGTGCCAGTAGTTCGGGGGTGATCTCCTACGAGCAGTACTTC.